Below, 10 T cell receptor beta chains from the same sample are listed, as sequenced in a study of Graves' ophthalmopathy and Graves' hyperthyroidism. RNA transcripts served as template for amplifying TCR beta CDR3 sequences. Scientists carried out first-round RT-PCR using HTBI primers and then a second-round multiplex PCR. TCRdb independently ran MiXCR on the multiplex PCR reads; one entry per CDR3 protein. The table shows roughly 1.1 million distinct CDR3 sequences, with about two fifths occurring only once. Source material: peripheral blood or thyroid tissue (not recorded which). Every receptor here comes from an adult man with Graves' hyperthyroidism.

CDR3 bases: TGTGCCAGCAGTCCGGAACCCGACACCGGGGAGCTGTTTTTT. As protein: CASSPEPDTGELFF. This sequence joins TRBV25-1 and TRBJ2-2, with D unresolved. The CDR3 runs to 14 residues. Trimming took 5 bases from V and 3 from J, leaving 10 bases between them. CDR1 and CDR2 (germline): MGHDK, SYGVNS.

V gene TRBV5-1 combines with J gene TRBJ1-5; weak D call: TRBD1 (6 bases). Germline CDR1 SGHRS, CDR2 YFSETQ. V shed 4 bases and J shed 1 base, with 9 bases lying between them. The CDR3 runs to 14 residues. The CDR3: CASSMDSSNQPQHF. CDR3 nucleotides: TGCGCCAGCAGCATGGACAGCAGCAATCAGCCCCAGCATTTT.

J is TRBJ2-6 and V is TRBV6-5; a weak D match, TRBD2 (6 bases). The V gene's germline CDR1 is MNHEY and CDR2 SVGAGI. Trimming took off 2 bases at V and 1 base at J, with 18 bases between the two ends. CDR3 size: 19 residues. CDR3 sequence (DNA): TGTGCCAGCAGTTACCTGGGGGAGGAGGGTACATCTGGGGCCAACGTCCTGACTTTC. Translated, it gives CASSYLGEEGTSGANVLTF.

This clonotype was seen at least ten times. The chain carries TRBV7-2 and TRBJ2-2; 8 bases line up with TRBD2. With 5 bases clipped from V and 5 bases from J, the junction kept 7 bases outside the gene matches. The CDR3 extends over 15 amino acids. Germline values: CDR1 SGHTA, CDR2 FQGNSA. CDR3 sequence (DNA): TGTGCCAGCAGCCCCGGGACTAGTGAGACCGGGGAGCTGTTTTTT. It is translated as CASSPGTSETGELFF. Full variable domain (missing parts from reference TRBV7-2 and TRBJ2-2): GAGVSQSPSNKVTEKGKDVELRCDPISGHTALYWYRQSLGQGLEFLIYFQGNSAPDKSGLPSDRFSAERTGGSVSTLTIQRTQQEDSAVYLCASSPGTSETGELFFGEGSRLTVL.

This clonotype occurred once. The chain combines TRBV7-3 with TRBJ2-3; TRBD2 agrees at 9 bases. Germline values: CDR1 SGHTA, CDR2 FQGTGA. The J segment lost 5 bases and the V segment lost 8 bases, leaving 14 bases of the junction unmatched. CDR3 length: 16 amino acids. The CDR3 DNA is TGTGCCAGCTCCCTAGGGTCGGGACTAGCAGTAGATACGCAGTATTTT. Its protein is CASSLGSGLAVDTQYF.

This clonotype was detected only a few times. The DNA for the CDR3 is TGCAGCGTTGTGCCCCGGACAGGGACTAATGAAAAACTGTTTTTT. Translating gives CSVVPRTGTNEKLFF. V usage is TRBV29-1 and J usage is TRBJ1-4, with 8 bases matching TRBD1. The CDR3 consists of 15 residues. V lost 4 bases and J lost 2; bases outside the gene matches: 6. The germline gives CDR1 SQVTM, CDR2 ANQGSEA.

The chain couples TRBV24-1 to TRBJ1-2; maybe TRBD1 (5 bases). V lost 4 bases and J 4 bases, leaving 12 bases between the germline ends. There are 14 residues in the CDR3. From germline, CDR1 is KGHDR and CDR2 SFDVKD. The chain's CDR3 is CATSDPRGAYGYTF. The CDR3, as DNA: TGTGCCACCAGTGACCCGAGGGGCGCCTATGGCTACACCTTC.

This clonotype has more than one count but fewer than ten. For the CDR3, the DNA is TGCGCCAGCAGCTTGTTTCCGGGCCCCCAAGAGACCCAGTACTTC. Residues: CASSLFPGPQETQYF. J is TRBJ2-5 and V is TRBV5-1, with no clear D. CDR3 length: 15 amino acids. In germline, CDR1 is SGHRS, CDR2 YFSETQ. Deletions cut 1 base from V and 1 base from J, with 11 bases between. The full variable domain, completed using reference TRBV5-1 and TRBJ2-5, is KAGVTQTPRYLIKTRGQQVTLSCSPISGHRSVSWYQQTPGQGLQFLFEYFSETQRNKGNFPGRFSGRQFSNSRSEMNVSTLELGDSALYLCASSLFPGPQETQYFGPGTRLLVL.

With regard to this clonotype: A much bigger clone sits one base away, suggesting this may be a read error. In nucleotides, the CDR3 is TGTGCCAGCAGTTCCGCGCAGGACTATAATTCACCCCTCCACTTT. As protein: CASSSAQDYNSPLHF. The chain uses TRBV6-5 and TRBJ1-6; D is ambiguous. The CDR3 contains 15 residues. Trimming took 4 bases from V and 3 from J, leaving 10 bases between them. Germline V lookup: CDR1 MNHEY, CDR2 SVGAGI.

The chain carries TRBV10-3 and TRBJ1-2, with D unresolved. Trimming cost V 0 bases and J 7 bases, with 9 bases left between them. In germline, CDR1 is ENHRY, CDR2 SYGVKD. The CDR3 contains 13 residues. CDR3 region: CAISESRVAGYTF. CDR3 nucleotide sequence: TGTGCCATCAGTGAGTCGAGGGTGGCTGGCTACACCTTC.